This record looks at one T cell receptor (beta chain) sequence and its context. This specimen belongs to a study of cytomegalovirus exposure and HLA in healthy donors. The PCR used 60 Vbeta and 13 Jbeta primers. Clones were sequenced by immunoSEQ multiplex PCR, and TCRdb holds only the in-frame ones, with some missing. Altogether around 140,000 clones are present, over 70% being singletons, with the ten largest covering about 1.6%. Looked up from germline, CDR1 is SGHRS and CDR2 is YFSETQ. The CDR3 runs 14 residues. V was pared by 6 bases and J by 5 bases, with 17 bases between. Material: PBMCs. This receptor was taken from a young woman in good health and CMV-seronegative. The rearrangement uses TRBV5-1 and TRBJ1-1; D is perhaps TRBD1 (6 bases). The CDR3 nucleotides read TGCGCCAGCACCCTGGAACAGGGTGGAACTGAAGCTTTCTTT. It encodes CASTLEQGGTEAFF. Full variable domain (outside the CDR3, taken from reference TRBV5-1 and TRBJ1-1): KAGVTQTPRYLIKTRGQQVTLSCSPISGHRSVSWYQQTPGQGLQFLFEYFSETQRNKGNFPGRFSGRQFSNSRSEMNVSTLELGDSALYLCASTLEQGGTEAFFGQGTRLTVV.